The next 21 T cell receptor beta chains were all read from a single sample in a study of blood T cell repertoires in COVID-19. TCRdb's table, derived via immunoSEQ multiplex PCR, lists solely in-frame clones and lacks some. The sample gives about 240,000 clones, about 79% of which show up once; around 9.9% is in the top ten. Sequenced material: peripheral blood. The receptors come from a woman over 75 with acute or convalescent COVID-19.

The CDR3 bases are TGTGCCAGTAGTCCCGAGGGGGAGCGGACCCAGTACTTC. Its protein is CASSPEGERTQYF. The chain links TRBV19 to TRBJ2-5, with TRBD1 as a possible D gene (6 bases). The CDR3 totals 13 residues. Deletions cut 5 bases from V and 7 bases from J, with 14 bases between. The germline CDR1 and CDR2 sequences are LNHDA and SQIVND (reference sequence). The full variable domain, completed using reference TRBV19 and TRBJ2-5, is DGGITQSPKYLFRKEGQNVTLSCEQNLNHDAMYWYRQDPGQGLRLIYYSQIVNDFQKGDIAEGYSVSREKKESFPLTVTSAQKNPTAFYLCASSPEGERTQYFGPGTRLLVL.

This CDR3 is CASSPRPNTEAFF. The CDR3 coding sequence is TGTGCCAGCTCACCCCGTCCGAACACTGAAGCTTTCTTT. The rearrangement uses TRBV18 and TRBJ1-1; D is ambiguous. The germline gives CDR1 KGHSH, CDR2 LQKENI. The CDR3 extends over 13 amino acids. Trimming cost V 3 bases and J 1 base, with 6 bases left between them.

This chain joins TRBV7-2 and TRBJ1-2; a weak D match, TRBD1 (5 bases). The germline CDR1 and CDR2 sequences are SGHTA and FQGNSA. V gave up 5 bases and J gave up 1 base, with 8 bases separating them. The CDR3 runs 13 residues. The CDR3 DNA follows: TGTGCCAGCAGCCCCGACAGTAACTATGGCTACACCTTC. Its protein is CASSPDSNYGYTF.

This clone showed up just a few times. This chain uses TRBV5-4 with TRBJ1-1; unclear D gene. There are 15 residues in the CDR3. Germline lookup yields CDR1 SGHNT and CDR2 YYREEE (reference sequence). V shed 3 bases and J shed 1 base, with 13 bases lying between them. Written as DNA, the CDR3 is TGTGCCAGCAGCTCTCCGGGTCATCAGAACACTGAAGCTTTCTTT. Amino acid sequence: CASSSPGHQNTEAFF.

This chain uses TRBV2 with TRBJ2-1; 12 nucleotides align to TRBD2. The CDR3 totals 17 residues. Trimming cost V 6 bases and J 3 bases; bases outside gene matches: 9. Germline V lookup: CDR1 SNHLY, CDR2 FYNNEI. The CDR3 spells CASRKETSGGNYNEQFF. CDR3 coding DNA: TGTGCCAGCAGAAAGGAGACTAGCGGGGGAAACTACAATGAGCAGTTCTTC.

The chain joins TRBV2 to TRBJ2-7; 8 bases match TRBD1. Trimming took 7 bases from V and 3 from J; bases not matched to a gene: 8. Looked up from germline, CDR1 is SNHLY and CDR2 is FYNNEI. The CDR3 is 14 residues long. The CDR3 nucleotides read TGTGCCAGCAACCCCGGGACAGGAGTCTACGAGCAGTACTTC. It yields the protein CASNPGTGVYEQYF. Filled out from reference TRBV2 and TRBJ2-7, the complete variable domain reads EPEVTQTPSHQVTQMGQEVILRCVPISNHLYFYWYRQILGQKVEFLVSFYNNEISEKSEIFDDQFSVERPDGSNFTLKIRSTKLEDSAMYFCASNPGTGVYEQYFGPGTRLTVT.

In regard to this clone: One end of the junction fails to match germline, which may point to a read error. The chain uses TRBV24-1 and TRBJ1-1; 11 bases align to TRBD1. CDR3 size: 15 residues. Germline V gene sequence: CDR1 KGHDR, CDR2 SFDVKD. Here the CDR3 DNA reads TGTACCACCAGTGCCCCGGGACAGGGGGACACTGAAGCTTTCTTT. This encodes CTTSAPGQGDTEAFF.

This rearrangement joins TRBV7-2 to TRBJ1-1; weak D call: TRBD1 (6 bases). There are 13 residues in the CDR3. V lost 0 bases, J lost 8 bases, and 10 bases lay in between. Germline V gives CDR1 SGHTA, CDR2 FQGNSA. CDR3 in DNA: TGTGCCAGCAGCTTAGCGGCCGGGACAGAAGCTTTCTTT. Its protein is CASSLAAGTEAFF.

V usage is TRBV11-2 and J usage is TRBJ2-3; 11 positions agree with TRBD2. CDR3 length: 16 residues. Germline V lookup: CDR1 SGHAT, CDR2 FQNNGV. Trimming cost V 5 bases and J 0 bases; bases outside gene matches: 4. As DNA, the CDR3 is TGTGCCAGCAGCCCCCGGACTAGCGGGAGCACAGATACGCAGTATTTT. Translation: CASSPRTSGSTDTQYF.

V gene TRBV29-1 combines with J gene TRBJ1-2; 7 nucleotides match TRBD1. Germline V lookup: CDR1 SQVTM, CDR2 ANQGSEA. This CDR3 has 15 amino acids. Trimming cost V 6 bases and J 3 bases; bases outside gene matches: 13. DNA for the CDR3: TGCAGCGTACGAGACAGGGAGGTTTGGGACTATGGCTACACCTTC. It yields the protein CSVRDREVWDYGYTF.

The chain carries TRBV28 and TRBJ1-4; D possibly corresponds to TRBD1 (5 bases). CDR1 and CDR2 (germline): MDHEN, SYDVKM. This CDR3 contains 16 residues. Deletions cut 7 bases from V and 9 bases from J, with 24 bases between. The CDR3 sequence is CASIPWGQGSNQKLFF. DNA of the CDR3: TGTGCCAGCATTCCATGGGGTCAGGGATCGAACCAAAAACTGTTTTTT.

V usage is TRBV4-1 and J usage is TRBJ1-1; TRBD1 agrees at 8 bases. The V segment lost 4 bases and the J segment 3 bases; nucleotides outside the gene matches: 7. CDR1 and CDR2 (germline): MGHRA, YSYEKL. The CDR3 runs to 15 residues. The CDR3 DNA follows: TGCGCCAGCAGCCCCTTCTCGGACAGGGACACTGAAGCTTTCTTT. Translation gives CASSPFSDRDTEAFF.

This clone was picked up one time. The gene calls are TRBV28 and TRBJ1-6; D unresolved. The germline V and J ends were trimmed by 6 bases and 8 bases, with 11 bases remaining between them. CDR3 length equals 13 residues. The germline CDR1 and CDR2 sequences are MDHEN and SYDVKM. The CDR3 reads CASSGRQDSPLHF. The CDR3 bases are TGTGCCAGCAGCGGCCGACAAGATTCACCCCTCCACTTT. Together with reference TRBV28 and TRBJ1-6, the CDR3 gives the full variable domain: DVKVTQSSRYLVKRTGEKVFLECVQDMDHENMFWYRQDPGLGLRLIYFSYDVKMKEKGDIPEGYSVSREKKERFSLILESASTNQTSMYLCASSGRQDSPLHFGNGTRLTVT.

The genes are TRBV5-8 and TRBJ2-3; D is unresolved. Germline CDR1 SGHTS, CDR2 YDEGEE. Trimming shortened V by 3 bases and J by 3 bases, and 5 bases separated the two germline ends. There are 12 residues in the CDR3. This CDR3 reads CASSSRTDTQYF. CDR3 nucleotide sequence: TGTGCCAGCAGCTCGCGGACAGATACGCAGTATTTT.

The chain combines TRBV5-6 with TRBJ2-7, with TRBD1 identical over 8 bases. Unmatched junction bases numbered 7, after V lost 2 bases and J lost 3 bases. Germline assignment: CDR1 SGHDT and CDR2 YYEEEE. There are 15 residues in the CDR3. CDR3 sequence: CASSFRTGIFYEQYF. The CDR3 DNA reads as TGTGCCAGCAGCTTCAGGACAGGGATCTTCTACGAGCAGTACTTC. The full variable domain, its missing parts supplied by reference TRBV5-6 and TRBJ2-7, is DAGVTQSPTHLIKTRGQQVTLRCSPKSGHDTVSWYQQALGQGPQFIFQYYEEEERQRGNFPDRFSGHQFPNYSSELNVNALLLGDSALYLCASSFRTGIFYEQYFGPGTRLTVT.

The V call is TRBV4-2, the J call TRBJ1-4, with 7 positions matching TRBD1. The CDR3 runs 17 residues. V lost 4 bases to trimming and J lost 0 bases; unmatched junction nucleotides: 8. Germline V lookup: CDR1 LGHNA, CDR2 YNFKEQ. The CDR3 protein is CASSPKRQGSTNEKLFF. The CDR3 DNA reads as TGTGCCAGCAGCCCCAAGAGACAGGGATCAACTAATGAAAAACTGTTTTTT.

The rearrangement uses TRBV3-1 (or the pseudogene TRBV3-2) and TRBJ2-3, with 10 bases aligning to TRBD1. Germline trimming cut 4 bases from V and 4 bases from J; bases unmatched to any gene: 11. CDR1 and CDR2 from the germline V gene are LGHDT and YNNKEL (reference sequence). The CDR3 spans 17 residues. The CDR3 nucleotides are TGTGCCAGCAGCCCGGTGTGGGGGACAGGGGCCCCAGATACGCAGTATTTT. Its translation: CASSPVWGTGAPDTQYF.

The J gene is TRBJ1-2, the V gene TRBV5-8; the match to TRBD1 covers 11 bases. The germline V gene has CDR1 SGHTS and CDR2 YDEGEE. The V segment lost 4 bases and the J segment 4 bases; nucleotides outside the gene matches: 0. The CDR3 totals 13 residues. The CDR3 sequence is CASSGTGGYGYTF. Here the CDR3 DNA reads TGTGCCAGCAGCGGGACAGGGGGCTATGGCTACACCTTC.

This chain uses TRBV6-6 with TRBJ2-3; no firm D call. The V gene's germline CDR1 is MNHNY and CDR2 SVGAGI (reference sequence). The V end was cut by 4 bases, the J end by 3 bases, with 5 bases between. The CDR3 has 12 amino acids. CDR3 in DNA: TGTGCCAGCAGTTCCCTTACAGATACGCAGTATTTT. Its protein is CASSSLTDTQYF.

This clone showed up many times. Other DNA sequences within the sample encode an identical CDR3. The chain has TRBV7-3 and TRBJ1-6, with D possibly being TRBD1 (6 bases). Trimming shortened V by 0 bases and J by 5 bases, and 8 bases separated the two germline ends. Looked up from germline, CDR1 is SGHTA and CDR2 is FQGTGA. This CDR3 is built from 15 residues. The CDR3 nucleotides are TGTGCCAGCAGCTTAACAGGGGGAAATAATTCACCCCTCCACTTT. Its translation is CASSLTGGNNSPLHF.

The chain couples TRBV19 to TRBJ1-3; D unresolved. The CDR3 is made up of 15 amino acids. V dropped 5 bases and J dropped 0 bases, with 11 bases sitting between them. CDR1 and CDR2 (germline): LNHDA, SQIVND (reference sequence). The CDR3 DNA is TGTGCCAGTAGTCCAGGCAGTATCTCTGGAAACACCATATATTTT. This codes for CASSPGSISGNTIYF.